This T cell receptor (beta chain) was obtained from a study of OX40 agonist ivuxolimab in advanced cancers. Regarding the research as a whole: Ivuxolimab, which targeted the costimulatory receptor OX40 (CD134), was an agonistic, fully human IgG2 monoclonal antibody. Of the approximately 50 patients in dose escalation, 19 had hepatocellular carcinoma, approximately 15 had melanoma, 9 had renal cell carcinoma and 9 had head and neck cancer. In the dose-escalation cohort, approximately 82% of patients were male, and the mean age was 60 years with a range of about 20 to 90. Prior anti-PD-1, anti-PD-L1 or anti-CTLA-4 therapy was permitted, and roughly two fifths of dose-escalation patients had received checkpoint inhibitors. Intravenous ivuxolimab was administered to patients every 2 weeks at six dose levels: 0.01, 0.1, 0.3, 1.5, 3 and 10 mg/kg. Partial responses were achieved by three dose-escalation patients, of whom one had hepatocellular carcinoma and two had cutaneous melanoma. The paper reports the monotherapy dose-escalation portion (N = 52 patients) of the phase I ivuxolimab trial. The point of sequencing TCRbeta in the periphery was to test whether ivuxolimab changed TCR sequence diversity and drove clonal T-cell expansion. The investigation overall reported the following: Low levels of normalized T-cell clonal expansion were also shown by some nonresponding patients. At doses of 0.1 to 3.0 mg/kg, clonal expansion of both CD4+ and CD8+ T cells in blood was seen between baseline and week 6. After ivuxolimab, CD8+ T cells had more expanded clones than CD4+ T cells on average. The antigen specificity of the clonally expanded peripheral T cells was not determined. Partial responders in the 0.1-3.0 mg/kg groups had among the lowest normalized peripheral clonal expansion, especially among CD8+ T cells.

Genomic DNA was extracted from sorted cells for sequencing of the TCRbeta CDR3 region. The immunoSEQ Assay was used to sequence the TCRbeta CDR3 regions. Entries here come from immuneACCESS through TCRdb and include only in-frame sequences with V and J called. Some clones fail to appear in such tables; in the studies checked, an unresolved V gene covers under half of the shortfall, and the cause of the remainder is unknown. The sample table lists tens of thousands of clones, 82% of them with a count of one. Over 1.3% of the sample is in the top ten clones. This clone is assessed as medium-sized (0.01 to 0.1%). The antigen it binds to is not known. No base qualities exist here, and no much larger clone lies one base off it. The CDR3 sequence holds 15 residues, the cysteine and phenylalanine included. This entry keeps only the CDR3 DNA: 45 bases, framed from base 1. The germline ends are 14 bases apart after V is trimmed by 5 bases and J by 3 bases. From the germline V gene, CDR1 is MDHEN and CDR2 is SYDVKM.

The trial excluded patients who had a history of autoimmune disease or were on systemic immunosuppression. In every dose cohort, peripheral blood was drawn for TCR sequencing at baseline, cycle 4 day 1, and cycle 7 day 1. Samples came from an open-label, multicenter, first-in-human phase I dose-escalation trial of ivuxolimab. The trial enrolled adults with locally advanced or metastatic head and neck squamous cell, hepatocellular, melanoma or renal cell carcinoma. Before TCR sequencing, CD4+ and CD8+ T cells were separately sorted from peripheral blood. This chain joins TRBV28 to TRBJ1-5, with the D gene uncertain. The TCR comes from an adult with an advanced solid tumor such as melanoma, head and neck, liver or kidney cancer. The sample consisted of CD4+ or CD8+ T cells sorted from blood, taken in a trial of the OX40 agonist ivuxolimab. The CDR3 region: CASSLPARNNQPQHF. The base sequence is TGTGCCAGCAGTCTCCCCGCCAGAAACAATCAGCCCCAGCATTTT.